These T cell receptor beta chains were read from a single sample in a study of blood T cell repertoires in COVID-19. Clones were read by immunoSEQ multiplex PCR, and TCRdb kept only the in-frame ones, dropping some. Here the sample spans under 400,000 clones, 88% being singletons. Sequencing input: PBMCs or T cells enriched from blood (not recorded which). Source of these receptors: a woman aged 25-40 years who had been exposed to COVID-19. The CDR3 runs from the conserved cysteine through the conserved F or W. A D gene is named only where the DNA matches it firmly. For some rows the clone size is stated as once, few or many, or as a class when expanded; others skip it.

clone_size | cdr3_length | j_call | v_call | d_call | cdr3_nt | cdr3_aa
. | 14 | TRBJ2-7 | TRBV19 | . | TGTGCAAGTTCTCTTGCAGGGTGGATGGGCGAGCAGTACTTC | CASSLAGWMGEQYF
few | 17 | TRBJ1-1 | TRBV7-3 | TRBD1 | TGTGCCAGCAGCTTAATGGGACAGGGGGCGCCTGGCACTGAAGCTTTCTTT | CASSLMGQGAPGTEAFF
. | 13 | TRBJ2-1 | TRBV7-3 | . | TGTGCCAGCAGCTCAAGACAGTACAATGAGCAGTTCTTC | CASSSRQYNEQFF
. | 15 | TRBJ2-5 | TRBV27 | . | TGTGCCAGCAGCCTTTCTAGCGCCTACCAAGAGACCCAGTACTTC | CASSLSSAYQETQYF
. | 13 | TRBJ1-2 | TRBV28 | . | TGTGCCAGCAGTTTAGGTGGCCCATATGGCTACACCTTC | CASSLGGPYGYTF
once | 15 | TRBJ2-5 | TRBV7-9 | TRBD1 | TGTGCCAGCAGCTCCTTTACAGGGGGCAGGGAGACCCAGTACTTC | CASSSFTGGRETQYF
. | 16 | TRBJ2-2 | TRBV21-1 | . | TGTGCCAGCAGCCCCCCGGGACAGGGAGTCGGCGGGGAGCTGTTTTTT | CASSPPGQGVGGELFF
. | 11 | TRBJ2-7 | TRBV15 | . | TGTGCCACCAGCGACAGATACGAGCAGTACTTC | CATSDRYEQYF
. | 15 | TRBJ1-2 | TRBV15 | . | TGTGCCACCAGCAGAGATTGGCAGGGAAACTATGGCTACACCTTC | CATSRDWQGNYGYTF
. | 13 | TRBJ1-1 | TRBV9 | . | TGTGCCAGCAGCGTAGGACAGTTCACTGAAGCTTTCTTT | CASSVGQFTEAFF
. | 14 | TRBJ1-5 | TRBV28 | TRBD1 | TGTGCCAGCAGTCGGGACAGGGATGATCAGCCCCAGCATTTT | CASSRDRDDQPQHF